The entry below describes one T cell receptor (beta chain). The antigen is not known. Trimming took off 4 bases at V and 5 bases at J, with 15 bases between the two ends. Germline V gives CDR1 SGHVS, CDR2 FQNEAQ. The CDR3 is 15 residues long. Replicate PCRs for sorted subsets used roughly 200 ng DNA; this equaled tens of thousands of T cell genomes. Sequenced by immunoSEQ multiplex PCR; TCRdb stores in-frame clones only, minus some. The sample has hundreds of thousands of clones; about 74% are singletons. The data derive from a study of shared clonotypes between healthy human individuals. Regarding the study as a whole: Relative to their counterparts shared across all four donors, non-shared clonotypes exhibited diminished generation probabilities. Memory subsets had estimated richness that was generally smaller than that of naive subsets.

The sequence came from a young woman in good health. The chain employs TRBV7-8 and TRBJ1-5, with D perhaps matching TRBD1 (5 bases). The material sequenced was memory CD4+ T cells sorted from blood. Subset: CD45RA-negative fraction. For the CDR3, the DNA is TGTGCCAGCAGCTCTTCGAGCAGGGTGGATCAGCCCCAGCATTTT. Encoded protein: CASSSSSRVDQPQHF.